This TCR beta chain comes out of a study of post-analysis software for immune sequencing data. Across the study: There were relapsing-remitting, secondary progressive and progressive-relapsing multiple sclerosis among the disease courses included.

This clonotype was observed many times. What it binds is not known. Study results and limitations: Compared against controls, patients with multiple sclerosis displayed significantly lower normalized Chao1 diversity. A handful of TRBV segments appeared more often in patients than in controls, and TRBV5-6, TRBV5-1 and TRBV20-1 were among these. Samples sharing a preparation batch grouped tightly together when assessed by F measure.

Germline V lookup: CDR1 DFQATT, CDR2 SNEGSKA (reference sequence). CDR3 length equals 14 residues. Unmatched junction bases numbered 15, after V lost 8 bases and J lost 6 bases. TCR beta libraries were prepared from cDNA with unique molecular identifiers. A population of about 0.95 to 10 million T cells gave rise to around 480,000 cDNA molecules. MiXCR, run by TCRdb on the PCR reads, gives a single entry per CDR3 protein. There are around 440,000 distinct CDR3 sequences in the sample; 40% to 55% occur only once, and about 12% lies in the top ten. The V and J genes are TRBV20-1 and TRBJ1-2, with 7 bases aligning to TRBD1. Sequencing was performed on blood. The source is a girl aged 5-17 years with multiple sclerosis. CDR3 in amino acids: CSPAGRQGRDGYTF. The CDR3 nucleotides are TGCAGTCCTGCGGGGCGACAGGGTCGAGATGGCTACACCTTC.